At least ten counts were recorded for the clone carrying this T cell receptor beta chain. The antigen is not known. This record comes from a study of T cells in Graves' hyperthyroidism and ophthalmopathy. Amplified TCR beta CDR3 regions came from RNA transcripts. A set of HTBI primers served as the primers for a first-round RT-PCR of the TCR CDR3. TCRdb re-derived calls from the multiplex PCR reads in MiXCR, one entry per CDR3 protein. The table lists a few hundred thousand distinct CDR3 sequences, 40% to 55% of them singletons. Study results and caveats: Also found in blood were most expanded thyroid clonotypes above 0.001.

Patients counted as stable if ophthalmopathy did not develop within 18 months. Patients were aged 18 to 65, had disease duration under 2 months, and had newly diagnosed hyperthyroidism. Clinical symptoms, serum thyroxine and TRAb, thyroid ultrasound and orbital computed tomography were used for the diagnoses. Input material: peripheral blood or thyroid tissue (not recorded which). The TCR was taken from a woman under 30 with Graves' hyperthyroidism.

The CDR3 DNA reads TGTGCCACCAGTGATTCTAGCGGGGCAATCCAAGAGACCCAGTACTTC. It translates to CATSDSSGAIQETQYF. This sequence joins TRBV24-1 and TRBJ2-5, with TRBD2 identical over 9 bases. Germline loops: CDR1 KGHDR, CDR2 SFDVKD. The CDR3 has 16 amino acids. The trim removed 2 bases at V and 1 base at J, leaving 4 bases unmatched.